These T cell receptor beta chains were read from a single sample in a study of blood T cell repertoires in COVID-19. The assay was immunoSEQ multiplex PCR, and TCRdb's table has in-frame clones only and misses some. The table records around 80,000 clones, approximately 82% of them present only once. The sample was peripheral blood. The origin of the receptors is a man in his sixties with acute or convalescent COVID-19. Each CDR3 is given with its conserved first and last residue. The order of the fields is V gene, J gene, clone size, D gene, CDR3 DNA, CDR3 protein. A D gene is named only where the DNA matches it firmly. Part of the rows lack a size; the others show once, few, many or a class for expanded clones.

>TRBV7-2|TRBJ1-1|NA|NA
TGTGCCAGCAGCTCTCAGGGTAACACTGAAGCTTTCTTT
CASSSQGNTEAFF
>TRBV9|TRBJ2-7|NA|NA
TGTGCCAGCAGCCCCACCCTAGCGAGGAACGAGCAGTACTTC
CASSPTLARNEQYF
>TRBV21-1|TRBJ1-2|NA|NA
TGTGCCAGCAGCAAAGCAGGGGTACGTGGGATTAATAACTATGGCTACACCTTC
CASSKAGVRGINNYGYTF
>TRBV6-5|TRBJ1-4|NA|NA
TGTGCCAGCAGAGAGGGGGCAACTAATGAAAAACTGTTTTTT
CASREGATNEKLFF
>TRBV6-1|TRBJ1-1|NA|TRBD1
TGTGCCAGCAGGGACAGGGGGGGAAAGGAGGAAGCTTTCTTT
CASRDRGGKEEAFF
>TRBV7-2|TRBJ1-2|NA|NA
TGTGCCAGCAGCTTAGATCCAGGGTACGGCTACACCTTC
CASSLDPGYGYTF
>TRBV28|TRBJ2-1|once|TRBD1
TGTGCCAGCAGGTCCCGGACAGGGGATACCTACAATGAGCAGTTCTTC
CASRSRTGDTYNEQFF
>TRBV19|TRBJ1-5|NA|NA
TGTGCCAGTAATGCAGGCCCTTATAGCAATCAGCCCCAGCATTTT
CASNAGPYSNQPQHF
>TRBV7-2|TRBJ1-2|once|TRBD1
TGTGCCAGCAGCTTAGCTGGGACAGGGGGCGTAGCCTATGGCTACACCTTC
CASSLAGTGGVAYGYTF
>TRBV28|TRBJ1-6|NA|NA
TGTGCCAGCTTTTTAGGGGGGGGGCAGGTGAATTCACCCCTCCACTTT
CASFLGGGQVNSPLHF
>TRBV14|TRBJ2-1|NA|TRBD2
TGTGCCAGCAGCCAAGGAGATTCTAGCGGGGGGCCGGGGTTCTTC
CASSQGDSSGGPGFF
>TRBV2|TRBJ2-4|NA|NA
TGTGCCAGCAGTGAAATGCAGGCCCGAAACATTCAGTACTTC
CASSEMQARNIQYF
>TRBV14|TRBJ1-1|NA|NA
TGTGCCAGCAGCCAAGATCTTTGGGCGTTGGAAGCTTTCTTT
CASSQDLWALEAFF
>TRBV5-1|TRBJ2-1|NA|NA
TGCGCCAGCAGCTTGGTTGGCAGCTCCTACAATGAGCAGTTCTTC
CASSLVGSSYNEQFF
>TRBV10-3|TRBJ2-2|NA|NA
TGTGCCATCAGTGAGCGGGAGACCGGGGAGCTGTTTTTT
CAISERETGELFF
>TRBV12-5|TRBJ1-2|NA|NA
TGTGCTAGTGGTTTGGGACAAAGGGAGGGCTACACCTTC
CASGLGQREGYTF
>TRBV19|TRBJ1-1|NA|TRBD1
TGTGCCAGTAGTGTTTCCCGGGACAGGGCAAACTCCGCTTTCTTT
CASSVSRDRANSAFF
>TRBV4-3|TRBJ2-6|NA|TRBD1
TGCGCCAGCAGCCAAGATCCAGGGGGTTTTACTGGGGCCAACGTCCTGACTTTC
CASSQDPGGFTGANVLTF
>TRBV7-2|TRBJ2-5|NA|NA
TGTGCCAGCAGCTTAGGGGGGGGCCTTCTAGAGACCCAGTACTTC
CASSLGGGLLETQYF
>TRBV12-5|TRBJ2-5|NA|TRBD1
TGTGCTAGTGGTTTAACAGGGGGCGGTTGGGAGACCCAGTACTTC
CASGLTGGGWETQYF
>TRBV7-6|TRBJ1-1|once|NA
TGTGCCAGCAGCATTGGGAGGGACACTGAAGCTTTCTTT
CASSIGRDTEAFF
>TRBV7-6|TRBJ1-1|NA|TRBD1
TGTGCCAGCAGCTCCTACAGGGGGAACACTGAAGCTTTCTTT
CASSSYRGNTEAFF
>TRBV5-1|TRBJ2-6|NA|NA
TGCGCCAGCAGCTTGACCAGGGCAGGGGCCAACGTCCTGACTTTC
CASSLTRAGANVLTF
>TRBV3-1/TRBV3-2|TRBJ2-5|NA|TRBD2
TGTGCCAGCAGTACTAGCGGGAGGGAGACCCAGTACTTC
CASSTSGRETQYF
>TRBV19|TRBJ2-2|NA|TRBD1
TGTGCCAGTGCCCCGGGACAGGGTAGAACCGGGGAGCTGTTTTTT
CASAPGQGRTGELFF
>TRBV5-6|TRBJ2-5|NA|TRBD1
TGTGCCAGCAGCCGGGACAGGGAGACCCAGTACTTC
CASSRDRETQYF
>TRBV6-5|TRBJ1-6|NA|NA
TGTGCCAGCAGTTATAGACCGACGGACTTCATCCCCCTCCACTTT
CASSYRPTDFIPLHF